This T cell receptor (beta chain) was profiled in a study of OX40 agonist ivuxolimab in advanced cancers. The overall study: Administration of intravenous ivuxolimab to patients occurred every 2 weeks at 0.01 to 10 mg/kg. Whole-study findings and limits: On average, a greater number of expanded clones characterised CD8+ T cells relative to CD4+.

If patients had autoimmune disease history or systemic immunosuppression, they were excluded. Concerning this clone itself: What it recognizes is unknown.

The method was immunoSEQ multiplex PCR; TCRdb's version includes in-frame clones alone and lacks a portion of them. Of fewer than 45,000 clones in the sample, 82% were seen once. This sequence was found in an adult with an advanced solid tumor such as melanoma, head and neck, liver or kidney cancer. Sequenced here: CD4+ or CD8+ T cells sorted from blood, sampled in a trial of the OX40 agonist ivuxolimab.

CDR3 sequence reads: CSVDGTGWIVKSETQYF. Written as DNA, the CDR3 is TGCAGCGTTGATGGGACAGGCTGGATTGTTAAGTCGGAGACCCAGTACTTC. The chain couples TRBV29-1 to TRBJ2-5; TRBD1 matches 8 bases. This CDR3 comprises 17 residues. Per germline, CDR1 SQVTM and CDR2 ANQGSEA. Trimming took 3 bases from V and 5 from J; bases not matched to a gene: 17. Using reference TRBV29-1 and TRBJ2-5 for the parts outside the CDR3, the full variable domain is SAVISQKPSRDICQRGTSLTIQCQVDSQVTMMFWYRQQPGQSLTLIATANQGSEATYESGFVIDKFPISRPNLTFSTLTVSNMSPEDSSIYLCSVDGTGWIVKSETQYFGPGTRLLVL.